This TCR beta chain was retrieved from a study of CD8+ T cells in alopecia areata. Turning to the study itself: Oral tofacitinib, 5 to 10 mg twice daily, was given in an open-label trial. Tofacitinib continued for 6 to 18 months and was then withheld for 6 months. General study findings and limits: Mouse data revealed clearer TCR sharing than patient data did, a gap possibly tied to HLA. Scalp specimens additionally yield sequences from normal skin's resident alphabeta T cells.

Alopecia areata patients provided lesional scalp punch biopsies and peripheral blood, both collected for the study. A remark on this clone: The antigen remains unidentified.

With 3 bases clipped from V and 4 bases from J, the junction kept 6 bases outside the gene matches. The length of the CDR3 is 14 residues. Germline CDR1 SGHRS, CDR2 YFSETQ. It was cDNA, reverse transcribed from extracted RNA, that served as the sequencing template. Sequencing was performed with immunoSEQ multiplex PCR; in TCRdb, only in-frame clones are kept and a portion is missing. The sample yields fewer than 20,000 clones, around 66% seen once. The origin of this receptor is a human donor with alopecia areata. The source material was skin, sampled at week 0. The V and J genes are TRBV5-1 and TRBJ1-2; 7 bases match TRBD1. The CDR3 is CASSYNDRVYGYTF. CDR3 coding DNA: TGCGCCAGCAGCTACAACGACAGGGTCTATGGCTACACCTTC.